This T cell receptor (beta chain) was captured by sequencing in a study of cytomegalovirus exposure and HLA in healthy donors. Study-level findings and limits: The authors listed approximately 150 TCR beta chains as cytomegalovirus-associated. It was confirmed in vitro that three of the CMV-associated chains were specific for CMV antigens.

Data came from immunoSEQ multiplex PCR; TCRdb stores just in-frame clones and leaves some out. The sample shows about 44,000 clones, 93% of them seen only once. About this clone: As yet, its antigen is unknown.

Sequenced sample: PBMCs. The receptor was derived from a woman aged 18-29 years in good health and CMV-seronegative.

The CDR3 DNA reads TGCGCCAGCAGCTTGGGCGGAACTGGGGCCAACGTCCTGACTTTC. This sequence encodes CASSLGGTGANVLTF. V gene TRBV5-1 combines with J gene TRBJ2-6; D gene uncertain. V was pared by 0 bases and J by 2 bases, with 6 bases between. Germline CDR1 and CDR2: SGHRS and YFSETQ. The CDR3 runs to 15 residues.